The 22 T cell receptor beta chains listed next were all sequenced from one sample in a study of radiation and T cells in renal cell carcinoma. The time point here: blood 4 weeks post-SBRT, at nephrectomy. The treatment was: 15 Gy SBRT to primary tumor, nephrectomy 4 weeks later. Using immunoSEQ multiplex PCR, the repertoire was profiled, and TCRdb retains in-frame clones only, with some absent. The sample consists of around 64,000 clones, around three quarters of them appearing once. The sequences come from blood, collected from a patient whose treatment included radiotherapy and nephrectomy. The source of these receptors is a man in his 60s with renal cell carcinoma.

This rearrangement joins TRBV7-2 to TRBJ1-1; D gene ambiguous. V lost 5 bases and J lost 5, with 15 bases in between. Germline V gene lookup returns CDR1 SGHTA and CDR2 FQGNSA. The CDR3 is 14 residues long. CDR3 region: CASSPRFGGTEAFF. In nucleotides, the CDR3 is TGTGCCAGCAGCCCCCGTTTTGGTGGTACTGAAGCTTTCTTT.

CDR3 nucleotide sequence: TGTGCCAGCAGCTCAAACAGGGCCGGGGCGGATGAGCAGTTCTTC. This codes for CASSSNRAGADEQFF. This rearrangement joins TRBV7-7 to TRBJ2-1; D perhaps matches TRBD1 (6 bases). Trimming took 4 bases from V and 8 from J, leaving 18 bases between them. The CDR3 is 15 residues long. Germline assignment: CDR1 SSHAT and CDR2 FNYEAQ (reference sequence).

The gene calls are TRBV18 and TRBJ2-2; 11 positions agree with TRBD1. The germline gives CDR1 KGHSH, CDR2 LQKENI. Losses at the gene ends were 4 bases for V and 5 bases for J; bases not matched to a gene: 9. The CDR3 runs to 17 residues. The CDR3 spells CASSRSGQGASTGELFF. In DNA, the CDR3 is TGTGCCAGCTCACGGAGCGGACAGGGGGCTAGTACCGGGGAGCTGTTTTTT.

The chain combines TRBV30 with TRBJ1-2; a weak D match, TRBD1 (5 bases). V lost 0 bases and J lost 6, with 11 bases in between. CDR1 is GTSNPN and CDR2 is SVGIG in the germline V gene (reference sequence). This CDR3 is 13 amino acids long. The chain's CDR3 is CAWSVSGNHGYTF. The CDR3 DNA is TGTGCCTGGAGTGTATCAGGGAACCATGGCTACACCTTC. Full variable domain (remainder filled in from reference TRBV30 and TRBJ1-2): SQTIHQWPATLVQPVGSPLSLECTVEGTSNPNLYWYRQAAGRGLQLLFYSVGIGQISSEVPQNLSASRPQDRQFILSSKKLLLSDSGFYLCAWSVSGNHGYTFGSGTRLTVV.

This chain links TRBV12-1 with TRBJ1-4. TRBV12-1 is tagged as a pseudogene. The CDR3 is 16 residues long. The CDR3 coding sequence is TGTGCCAGCAGAACTTCACCGGGACTCCAGGAAGAAAAACTGTTTTTT. It codes for CASRTSPGLQEEKLFF.

The V gene is TRBV5-4, the J gene TRBJ2-5, with 12 positions matching TRBD2. Germline CDR1 is SGHNT and CDR2 is YYREEE (reference sequence). The CDR3 contains 15 residues. After removal of 4 bases from V and 3 bases from J, the junction contained 4 bases not matched to a gene. The CDR3 sequence is CASSGLAGLKETQYF. CDR3 sequence (DNA): TGTGCCAGCAGCGGACTAGCGGGATTGAAAGAGACCCAGTACTTC.

This rearrangement joins TRBV19 to TRBJ1-1, with 7 bases that match TRBD1. This CDR3 has 14 residues. Germline V gene sequence: CDR1 LNHDA, CDR2 SQIVND (reference sequence). V lost 5 bases and J lost 3; bases outside the gene matches: 6. The DNA of the CDR3 is TGTGCCAGTAGTCCACAGGGGCAAGACACTGAAGCTTTCTTT. The encoded protein is CASSPQGQDTEAFF.

V usage is TRBV10-3 and J usage is TRBJ1-4, with D maybe TRBD1 (5 bases). Per the germline V gene, CDR1 is ENHRY and CDR2 is SYGVKD. V shed 6 bases and J shed 6 bases, with 17 bases lying between them. The CDR3 extends over 15 amino acids. CDR3 nucleotide sequence: TGTGCCATCAGAGAAACGGGGGGATCGGATGAAAAACTGTTTTTT. Amino acid sequence: CAIRETGGSDEKLFF.

This chain uses TRBV18 with TRBJ2-7; no reliable D call. CDR1 is KGHSH, CDR2 LQKENI, per germline. The CDR3 is made up of 11 amino acids. Trimming took 4 bases from V and 4 from J, leaving 5 bases between them. Here the CDR3 DNA reads TGTGCCAGCTCACAACAATACGAGCAGTACTTC. Translated: CASSQQYEQYF.

The rearrangement links TRBV19 to TRBJ1-1; D might be TRBD1 (6 bases). Germline loops: CDR1 LNHDA, CDR2 SQIVND (reference sequence). Trimming removed 1 base from V and 10 bases from J, with 16 bases in between. The CDR3 spans 14 residues. The CDR3: CASSIGPGGGRAFF. In nucleotides, the CDR3 is TGTGCCAGTAGTATAGGACCGGGCGGGGGGCGAGCTTTCTTT.

This chain links TRBV4-1 with TRBJ2-2; TRBD2 might be the D (6 bases). V was pared by 3 bases and J by 3 bases, with 14 bases between. This CDR3 contains 16 residues. Per germline, CDR1 MGHRA and CDR2 YSYEKL. The CDR3 region has the DNA TGCGCCAGCAGCCATACGGCGGGACCCGACACCGGGGAGCTGTTTTTT. Encoded protein: CASSHTAGPDTGELFF.

The chain combines TRBV5-1 with TRBJ2-1; the D gene is possibly TRBD2 (5 bases). The germline gives CDR1 SGHRS, CDR2 YFSETQ. The CDR3 contains 13 residues. With 7 bases removed from V and 2 bases from J, the gap between germline ends came to 10 bases. The CDR3 DNA follows: TGCGCCAGCTGGGGAGAGACCTACAATGAGCAGTTCTTC. It codes for CASWGETYNEQFF.

The chain carries TRBV6-5 and TRBJ2-2, with a possible D match to TRBD1 (5 bases). V was pared by 2 bases and J by 5 bases, with 12 bases between. Germline CDR1 MNHEY, CDR2 SVGAGI. The CDR3 sequence is 15 residues long. The CDR3 here is CASSYDQGRTGELFF. In DNA form, the CDR3 reads TGTGCCAGCAGTTACGACCAGGGAAGGACCGGGGAGCTGTTTTTT.

The V gene is TRBV2, the J gene TRBJ1-2; D remains unclear. Per germline, CDR1 SNHLY and CDR2 FYNNEI. V lost 7 bases and J lost 2, with 14 bases in between. The CDR3 length is 14 residues. CDR3 DNA: TGTGCCAGCATGAATTCGCCGGGGAACTATGGCTACACCTTC. This codes for CASMNSPGNYGYTF.

The rearrangement joins TRBV19 to TRBJ2-1; possible D gene TRBD1, 5 bases. Between the trimmed V and J ends, which lost 4 bases and 2 bases, there was a span of 12 bases. This CDR3 is 15 amino acids long. The V gene's germline CDR1 is LNHDA and CDR2 SQIVND (reference sequence). The CDR3 DNA reads as TGTGCCAGTAGTAAAGGGCAGGGAACCTACAATGAGCAGTTCTTC. Protein: CASSKGQGTYNEQFF.

This clone showed up just a few times. This chain uses TRBV7-2 with TRBJ2-7, with 11 bases that match TRBD2. Germline V lookup: CDR1 SGHTA, CDR2 FQGNSA. V shed 1 base, J shed 1 base, and the junction held 9 bases outside the gene matches. CDR3 length: 18 residues. In DNA, the CDR3 is TGTGCCAGCAGCTTAGGGCCTAGCGGGAGGACTACTTCCTACGAGCAGTACGTC. This codes for CASSLGPSGRTTSYEQYV.

The chain recombines TRBV5-5 with TRBJ2-3; no definite D call. Germline V gene sequence: CDR1 SGHKS, CDR2 YYEKEE (reference sequence). Trimming cost V 0 bases and J 4 bases, with 6 bases left between them. The CDR3 has 13 residues. The CDR3 spells CASSLVPSDTQYF. CDR3 DNA: TGTGCCAGCAGCTTGGTCCCGTCAGATACGCAGTATTTT.

V gene TRBV11-3 combines with J gene TRBJ2-2; 7 positions match TRBD1. The germline CDR1 and CDR2 sequences are SGHNT and YENEEA. V lost 4 bases to trimming and J lost 7 bases; unmatched junction nucleotides: 9. The CDR3 is made up of 15 amino acids. The CDR3 loop is CASSSDTGVSGELFF. CDR3 nucleotides: TGTGCCAGCAGCTCGGATACAGGGGTCAGCGGGGAGCTGTTTTTT. Full variable domain (missing parts from reference TRBV11-3 and TRBJ2-2): EAGVVQSPRYKIIEKKQPVAFWCNPISGHNTLYWYLQNLGQGPELLIRYENEEAVDDSQLPKDRFSAERLKGVDSTLKIQPAELGDSAVYLCASSSDTGVSGELFFGEGSRLTVL.

The chain has TRBV7-2 and TRBJ1-1, with D possibly TRBD1 on 6 matching bases. The CDR3 runs 16 residues. Germline lookup yields CDR1 SGHTA and CDR2 FQGNSA. V gave up 1 base and J gave up 0 bases, with 12 bases separating them. CDR3 region: CASSLGGGLLNTEAFF. CDR3 DNA: TGTGCCAGCAGCTTAGGTGGGGGGCTCTTGAACACTGAAGCTTTCTTT.

The rearrangement uses TRBV6-5 and TRBJ1-2; 10 nucleotides line up with TRBD1. CDR3 length: 14 residues. Trimming at V came to 9 bases and at J to 4 bases, leaving 8 bases not matched to a gene. Germline V gene data show CDR1 as MNHEY and CDR2 as SVGAGI. The CDR3, as DNA: TGTGCCAGTGCGGGACAGGGGTTTGGCTATGGCTACACCTTC. Translated: CASAGQGFGYGYTF.

This clone was seen more than once but under ten times. The chain employs TRBV7-9 and TRBJ1-4; no definite D call. From germline, CDR1 is SEHNR and CDR2 FQNEAQ (reference sequence). There are 16 residues in the CDR3. V shed 5 bases and J shed 0 bases, with 13 bases lying between them. The CDR3: CASSRTPIATNEKLFF. The DNA for the CDR3 is TGTGCCAGCAGCCGAACCCCCATCGCAACTAATGAAAAACTGTTTTTT.

This chain uses TRBV30 with TRBJ2-7; the D gene is possibly TRBD1 (5 bases). Trimming stripped 4 bases from V and 3 bases from J, with 7 bases between. The CDR3 spans 11 residues. The germline gives CDR1 GTSNPN, CDR2 SVGIG (reference sequence). In DNA form, the CDR3 reads TGTGCCTGGACCCAGGGCTACGAGCAGTACTTC. Translating it yields CAWTQGYEQYF.